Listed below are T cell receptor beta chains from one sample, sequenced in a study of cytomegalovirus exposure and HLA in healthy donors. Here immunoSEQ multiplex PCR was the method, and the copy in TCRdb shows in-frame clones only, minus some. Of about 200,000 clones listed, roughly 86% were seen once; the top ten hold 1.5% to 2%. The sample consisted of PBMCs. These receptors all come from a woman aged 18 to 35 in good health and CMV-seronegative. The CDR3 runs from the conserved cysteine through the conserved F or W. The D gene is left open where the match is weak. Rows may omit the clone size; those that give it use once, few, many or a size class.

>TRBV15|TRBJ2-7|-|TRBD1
TGTGCCACCAGGAGGGACAGGGGGAGCTCCTACGAGCAGTACTTC
CATRRDRGSSYEQYF
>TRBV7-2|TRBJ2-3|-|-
TGTGCCAGCAGCTATCGACTACCAGATACGCAGTATTTT
CASSYRLPDTQYF
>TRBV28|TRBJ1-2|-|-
TGTGCCAGCAGTCTCTCGGGTACTAACTATGGCTACACCTTC
CASSLSGTNYGYTF
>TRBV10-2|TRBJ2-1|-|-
TGCGCCAGCAGTGGAGGCAATGAGCAGTTCTTC
CASSGGNEQFF
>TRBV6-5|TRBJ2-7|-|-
TGTGCCAGCAGTTATTGGTCGACTAGCGAGCAGTACTTC
CASSYWSTSEQYF
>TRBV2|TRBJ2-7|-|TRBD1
TGTGCCAGCTTTTCCCCCGGGACAGGGTCCTCCTACGAGCAGTACTTC
CASFSPGTGSSYEQYF
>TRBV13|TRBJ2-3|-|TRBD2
TGTGCCAGCAGCTCGGTTGGACTAGCGGGAGAGGGCACAGATACGCAGTATTTT
CASSSVGLAGEGTDTQYF
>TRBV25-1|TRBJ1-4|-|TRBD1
TGTGCCAGCAGTGAGGGACAGGGGGCTCTTAATGAAAAACTGTTTTTT
CASSEGQGALNEKLFF
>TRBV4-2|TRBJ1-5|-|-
TGTGCCAGCAGCCAAGAAAGGGAGCAGCCCCAGCATTTT
CASSQEREQPQHF
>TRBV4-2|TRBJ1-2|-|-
TGTGCCAGCAGCCAAGAGGGGCCGGCGGACAACTATGGCTACACCTTC
CASSQEGPADNYGYTF
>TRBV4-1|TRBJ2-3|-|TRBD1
TGCGCCAGCAGCCAAGGGACAGGGGGCAGTTCAGATACGCAGTATTTT
CASSQGTGGSSDTQYF
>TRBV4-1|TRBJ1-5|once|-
TGCGCCAGCAGCCAAGATGCGGGGGCGCTTTATCAGCCCCAGCATTTT
CASSQDAGALYQPQHF
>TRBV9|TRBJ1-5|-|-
TGTGCCAGCAGCGTAGGGGACAACAATCAGCCCCAGCATTTT
CASSVGDNNQPQHF
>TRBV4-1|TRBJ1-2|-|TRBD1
TGCGCCAGCAGCCACGAAACGACAGGGGTAAACTATGGCTACACCTTC
CASSHETTGVNYGYTF
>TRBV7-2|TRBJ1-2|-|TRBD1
TGTGCCAGCAGCCGGTATACAGGGGGTGGAAACTATGGCTACACCTTC
CASSRYTGGGNYGYTF
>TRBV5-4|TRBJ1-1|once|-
TGTGCCAGCAGCTGGGCAGGCGCCTTCTTAATGAACACTGAAGCTTTCTTT
CASSWAGAFLMNTEAFF
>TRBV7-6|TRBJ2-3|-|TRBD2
TGTGCCAGCAGTCCCTCAGGCGGGAGGGCAGATACGCAGTATTTT
CASSPSGGRADTQYF
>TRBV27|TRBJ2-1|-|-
TGTGCCAGCAGTTTATCCGGCAATGAGCAGTTCTTC
CASSLSGNEQFF
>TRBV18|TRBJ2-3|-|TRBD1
TGTGCCAGCTTCCCAGGACAGGGGGGCACAGATACGCAGTATTTT
CASFPGQGGTDTQYF
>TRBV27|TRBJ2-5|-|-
TGTGCCAGCACCCCTAGGAGGGGATCGGAGACCCAGTACTTC
CASTPRRGSETQYF
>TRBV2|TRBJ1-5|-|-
TGTGCCAGCGGCCTGGAGACGGGTCAGCCCCAGCATTTT
CASGLETGQPQHF
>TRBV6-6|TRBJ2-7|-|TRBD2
TGTTCCAGCGGGGGGGGCCCAGACGAGCAGTACTTC
CSSGGGPDEQYF
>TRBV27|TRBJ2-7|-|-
TGTGCCAGCAGCCAGGGATCCTCGAGCTACGAGCAGTACTTC
CASSQGSSSYEQYF
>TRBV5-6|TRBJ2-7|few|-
TGTGCCAGCAGTCCCGCAACTGGCTACGAGCAGTACTTC
CASSPATGYEQYF
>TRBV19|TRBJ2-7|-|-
TGTGCCAGTAGTATCCCAGGCCGAGCCTACGAGCAGTACTTC
CASSIPGRAYEQYF
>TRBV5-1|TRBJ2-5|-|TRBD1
TGCGCCAGCCGAGGACAGGGATCCCAAGAGACCCAGTACTTC
CASRGQGSQETQYF
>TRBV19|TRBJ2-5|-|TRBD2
TGTGCCAGTAGGGGTAGCGGGAGAGGGCAAGAGACCCAGTACTTC
CASRGSGRGQETQYF
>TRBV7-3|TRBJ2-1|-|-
TGTGCCAGCAGCGCCACCTGGAGGGATGAGCAGTTCTTC
CASSATWRDEQFF
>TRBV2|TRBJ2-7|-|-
TGTGCCAGCAGTGAAGCACAGGGCTTCCTGGAGCAGTACTTC
CASSEAQGFLEQYF
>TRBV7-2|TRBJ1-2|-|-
TGTGCCAGCAGCAGGAGCGAACGACAGCCCCACTATGGCTACACCTTC
CASSRSERQPHYGYTF
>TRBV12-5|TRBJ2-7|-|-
TGTGCTAGTGGTGACCCAGGTACCGGATACGAGCAGTACTTC
CASGDPGTGYEQYF
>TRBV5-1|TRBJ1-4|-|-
TGCGCCAGCAGCCGAGGGTCCTCAACTAATGAAAAACTGTTTTTT
CASSRGSSTNEKLFF
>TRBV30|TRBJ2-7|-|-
TGTGCCTGGAGTCCACTCGGAGGGACCGAGCAGTACTTC
CAWSPLGGTEQYF
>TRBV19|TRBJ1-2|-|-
TGTGCCAGCCTCGGACCCCAAGGAGGGTATGGCTACACCTTC
CASLGPQGGYGYTF
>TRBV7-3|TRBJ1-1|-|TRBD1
TGTGCCAGCAGCTCCTCAGGGGGAACTGAAGCTTTCTTT
CASSSSGGTEAFF
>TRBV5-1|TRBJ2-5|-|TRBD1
TGCGCCAGCAGCCTCTACTCGGGACAGCAAGAGACCCAGTACTTC
CASSLYSGQQETQYF
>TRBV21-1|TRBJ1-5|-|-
TGTGCCAGCAGCAAAGGCAGGGGTGGGAATCAGCCCCAGCATTTT
CASSKGRGGNQPQHF
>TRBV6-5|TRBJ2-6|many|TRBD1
TGTGCCAGCTCCCGGGACAGCTCTGGGGCCAACGTCCTGACTTTC
CASSRDSSGANVLTF
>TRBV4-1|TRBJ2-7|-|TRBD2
TGCGCCAGCAGCCAAGTCTGGTCTAGCGGGACTTACGAGCAGTACTTC
CASSQVWSSGTYEQYF
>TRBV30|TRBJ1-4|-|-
TGTGCCTGGAGTGTACCCCCTTCCAGACTGTTTTTT
CAWSVPPSRLFF
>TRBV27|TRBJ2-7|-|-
TGTGCCAGCTCACGTGGTGTTCAGGGGTCGCCCTACGAGCAGTACTTC
CASSRGVQGSPYEQYF
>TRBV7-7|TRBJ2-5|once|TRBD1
TGTGCTAGCAGCTTAGGACAGGGGAAGCAGACCCAGTACTTC
CASSLGQGKQTQYF